This T cell receptor beta chain was sequenced for a study of blood T cell repertoires in COVID-19. In the study overall: Spain, Italy and the United States supplied samples that represented acute and convalescent COVID-19. From T cells, B-cell-depleted T cells, or PBMCs came the material, which was cDNA or gDNA.

Germline lookup yields CDR1 MNHEY and CDR2 SMNVEV (reference sequence). The CDR3 has 14 amino acids. V lost 8 bases and J 1 base, leaving 15 bases between the germline ends. As processed by the authors: Nucleated cell number was recorded as an estimate derived from reference gene primer amplification. TCRdb's copy holds only in-frame clones and misses some; the assay was immunoSEQ multiplex PCR. Clonal size and the V and J genes are those of that table, whereas D and trimming came from the DNA. The sample has 130,000 or so clones; around 85% are singletons. The J gene is TRBJ2-7, the V gene TRBV27; D possibly corresponds to TRBD2 (6 bases). Sequencing was done on a sample of peripheral blood. The source of this sequence is a woman at least 80 years old with acute or convalescent COVID-19. The CDR3 reads CASETWGDSYEQYF. CDR3 in DNA: TGTGCCAGCGAAACGTGGGGGGATTCCTACGAGCAGTACTTC.